These T cell receptor beta chains were read from a single sample in a study of shared clonotypes between healthy human individuals. The table came from immunoSEQ multiplex PCR; TCRdb's copy has only in-frame clones and leaves some out. The sample lists about 1.1 million clones, around 78% occurring once. Sequencing was done on a sample of memory CD4+ T cells from PBMCs. All receptors come from a man between 18 and 35 years old in good health. Some clones in this sample may be carry-over from other donors' samples. CDR3s include the opening cysteine and the closing phenylalanine or tryptophan. The D gene is left open where the match is weak. Clone size, where shown, is once, few, many, or a class for clones that have expanded.

TRBV29-1	11	NA	NA	TRBJ1-2	TGCAGCGTTTTCAGTGACTATGGCTACACCTTC	CSVFSDYGYTF
TRBV6-5	12	TRBD1	NA	TRBJ1-5	TGTGCCAGCAGGGGACAGGGGCAGCCCCAGCATTTT	CASRGQGQPQHF
TRBV5-1	16	NA	NA	TRBJ2-5	TGCGCCAGCAGCTTGGGGCAGACATCCCGACAAGAGACCCAGTACTTC	CASSLGQTSRQETQYF
TRBV28	16	TRBD1	NA	TRBJ1-5	TGTGCCAGCCACGGACAGGGGGCGGGTACCAATCAGCCCCAGCATTTT	CASHGQGAGTNQPQHF
TRBV2	13	TRBD1	NA	TRBJ2-7	TGTGCCAGCAGGAGACAGGGGGTCGGGGGACAGTACTTC	CASRRQGVGGQYF
TRBV25-1	15	NA	NA	TRBJ2-5	TGTGCCAGCAGTCCATCCCCTTGGGCCGCGGAGACCCAGTACTTC	CASSPSPWAAETQYF
TRBV6-5	13	TRBD2	once	TRBJ2-3	TGTGCCAGCCATGCTAGCGGGACAGATACGCAGTATTTT	CASHASGTDTQYF
TRBV7-9	14	TRBD1	NA	TRBJ2-7	TGTGCCAGCAGCACGACAGGGAAAGGGGGCGAGCAGTACTTC	CASSTTGKGGEQYF
TRBV6-5	15	NA	once	TRBJ1-1	TGTGCCAGCAGTTACTCGCATCTCATGAACACTGAAGCTTTCTTT	CASSYSHLMNTEAFF
TRBV4-2	17	TRBD2	NA	TRBJ2-1	TGTGCCAGCAGCCAACCACTAGCGGAAATTCTATACAATGAGCAGTTCTTC	CASSQPLAEILYNEQFF
TRBV15	14	NA	NA	TRBJ2-1	TGTGCCACCAGCTTACCCGGGTCCTACAATGAGCAGTTCTTC	CATSLPGSYNEQFF
TRBV13	13	NA	NA	TRBJ1-2	TGTGCCAGCAGCTTAGACGGGAGGGCTGGCTACACCTTC	CASSLDGRAGYTF
TRBV2	14	TRBD1	NA	TRBJ1-1	TGTGCCAGCAGTGGATGGACAGGAAACACTGAAGCTTTCTTT	CASSGWTGNTEAFF
TRBV5-4	16	NA	once	TRBJ2-3	TGTGCCAGCAGCTTGGTGGGGCTGACTAGCACAGATACGCAGTATTTT	CASSLVGLTSTDTQYF
TRBV6-1	15	TRBD1	NA	TRBJ1-5	TGTGCCAGCAGCGCGACAGGGGGCGGAAATCAGCCCCAGCATTTT	CASSATGGGNQPQHF
TRBV6-5	14	NA	NA	TRBJ1-2	TGTGCCAGCAGTTACTCTCAGGGCCCGAGTGGCTACACCTTC	CASSYSQGPSGYTF
TRBV9	18	TRBD2	NA	TRBJ2-5	TGTGCCAGCAGCGTACGTAGCGGGAGTCCCCAAATACAAGAGACCCAGTACTTC	CASSVRSGSPQIQETQYF
TRBV2	16	NA	NA	TRBJ2-3	TGTGCCAGCAGTCGGCAGGGGCCAGGCCGCACAGATACGCAGTATTTT	CASSRQGPGRTDTQYF
TRBV28	16	TRBD1	NA	TRBJ2-4	TGTGCCAGCAGTCCGACGGGACAGCTAGCCAAAAACATTCAGTACTTC	CASSPTGQLAKNIQYF
TRBV7-9	14	NA	once	TRBJ2-7	TGTGCCAGCAGCTTAACAGGGTTTTACAGCGAGCAGTACTTC	CASSLTGFYSEQYF
TRBV28	13	NA	once	TRBJ1-2	TGTGCCAGCAGTTTATTAACAGACTATGGCTACACCTTC	CASSLLTDYGYTF
TRBV28	14	TRBD2	NA	TRBJ2-1	TGTGCCAGCACGGGGCTAGCGGGGAACAATGAGCAGTTCTTC	CASTGLAGNNEQFF
TRBV27	15	NA	NA	TRBJ1-2	TGTGCCAGCCGCCGGTTAGGGCAGGGGTACTATGGCTACACCTTC	CASRRLGQGYYGYTF
TRBV9	13	NA	NA	TRBJ2-5	TGTGCCAGCAGCGTATTGGGTGAAGAGACCCAGTACTTC	CASSVLGEETQYF
TRBV15	15	NA	few	TRBJ1-1	TGTGCCACCAGCAGAAAGGCCTGGGCGGACACTGAAGCTTTCTTT	CATSRKAWADTEAFF
TRBV10-3	14	NA	NA	TRBJ2-3	TGTGCCATCAGTGAGATTCCCGGCGGAGATACGCAGTATTTT	CAISEIPGGDTQYF
TRBV5-1	16	TRBD2	NA	TRBJ2-5	TGCGCCAGCAGCTTGGGTCCAGCGGGAGTGGGAGAGACCCAGTACTTC	CASSLGPAGVGETQYF
TRBV5-1	15	NA	NA	TRBJ2-4	TGCGCCAGCAGCTTGGCACAGGGTCGACGAAACATTCAGTACTTC	CASSLAQGRRNIQYF
TRBV30	14	NA	NA	TRBJ2-7	TGTGCCTGGAGTGTCTCGGTATCAGAGGTTACGCAGTACTTC	CAWSVSVSEVTQYF
TRBV5-1	16	NA	NA	TRBJ2-7	TGCGCCAGCAGCTTGGATGGGCAGGGACATTCCTACGAGCAGTACTTC	CASSLDGQGHSYEQYF
TRBV5-8	15	NA	NA	TRBJ2-3	TGTGCCAGCAGCCGGGGGTCAGGGGGCACAGATACGCAGTATTTT	CASSRGSGGTDTQYF
TRBV5-1	14	NA	NA	TRBJ2-5	TGCGCCAGCAGCTTGGTTCCAGGGCAAGAGACCCAGTACTTC	CASSLVPGQETQYF
TRBV28	12	TRBD2	NA	TRBJ2-5	TGTGCCAGCAGTCCTCCGGGGGGTGAGCAGTACTTC	CASSPPGGEQYF
TRBV30	12	NA	NA	TRBJ1-6	TGTGCCCTAAGAGGGTCGGCCTGGGGCGCCCACTTT	CALRGSAWGAHF
TRBV2	12	NA	NA	TRBJ2-7	TGTGCCAGCAGAGCCATGAGGGTCGAGCAGTACTTC	CASRAMRVEQYF
TRBV7-3	16	NA	NA	TRBJ1-2	TGTGCCAGCAGCTTAGGGGGAGTAGGGGACAACTATGGCTACACCTTC	CASSLGGVGDNYGYTF
TRBV7-9	16	NA	NA	TRBJ2-4	TGTGCCAGCAGCTTAACGAGGGATCTAGCCAAAAACATTCAGTACTTC	CASSLTRDLAKNIQYF
TRBV28	15	NA	NA	TRBJ1-1	TGTGCCAGCAGTTTATGGGGTTCAGGTCCTACTGAAGCTTTCTTT	CASSLWGSGPTEAFF
TRBV30	14	TRBD2	NA	TRBJ2-7	TGTGCCTGGAGTGTAGTAGCGGGAACCTACGAGCAGTACTTC	CAWSVVAGTYEQYF
TRBV9	15	NA	NA	TRBJ1-4	TGTGCCAGCAGCTCCCCCGGGACGGGGAATGAAAAACTGTTTTTT	CASSSPGTGNEKLFF
TRBV28	14	NA	few	TRBJ2-3	TGTGCCAGCAGAGAGGGGACGAGCACAGATACGCAGTATTTT	CASREGTSTDTQYF
TRBV7-2	15	NA	NA	TRBJ2-5	TGTGCCAGCAGCTTAGCGGTGGGAGTTTACGAGACCCAGTACTTC	CASSLAVGVYETQYF
TRBV11-3	15	TRBD2	NA	TRBJ2-1	TGTGCCAGCAGCACGGGACTAGCGGGACTTCGTGAGCAGTTCTTC	CASSTGLAGLREQFF
TRBV11-2	12	NA	once	TRBJ2-7	TGTGCCAGCAGCTTCGCGACAAACGAGCAGTACTTC	CASSFATNEQYF
TRBV19	15	TRBD1	NA	TRBJ2-7	TGTGCCAGTAGTACTGGACAGGGTAGTTGGTACGAGCAGTACTTC	CASSTGQGSWYEQYF
TRBV7-2	16	TRBD1	NA	TRBJ2-3	TGTGCCAGCAGCCGACAGGGGGCGCTTCGCACAGATACGCAGTATTTT	CASSRQGALRTDTQYF
TRBV7-9	16	NA	NA	TRBJ1-4	TGTGCCAGCACCCCCCGCTCGGGGGCTCAGGATGAAAAACTGTTTTTT	CASTPRSGAQDEKLFF